This TCR beta chain was obtained from a study of T cell responses to AZD1222 COVID-19 vaccine. The ends were cut back, 7 bases at V and 0 bases at J, with 13 bases in the middle. CDR3 length equals 15 residues. Germline loops: CDR1 LNHDA, CDR2 SQIVND (reference sequence). Generated by immunoSEQ multiplex PCR, the TCRdb table keeps only in-frame clones and is missing some. The sample lists roughly 86,000 clones; around 84% were seen once. This clone was recorded only once. Sequenced here: peripheral blood, sampled 28 days after the second AZD1222 dose. The source is an adult who received the AZD1222 COVID-19 vaccine. V gene TRBV19 combines with J gene TRBJ1-5; D gene uncertain. The CDR3 loop reads CASNPFGGSNQPQHF. CDR3 DNA: TGTGCCAGTAACCCATTCGGTGGTAGCAATCAGCCCCAGCATTTT.